Following are 28 T cell receptor beta chains from one sample sequenced in a study of blood T cell repertoires in COVID-19. Assay used: immunoSEQ multiplex PCR; TCRdb lists only in-frame clones, some missing. This sample yields just over 350,000 clones, of which roughly 84% are seen a single time; about 3% belongs to the top ten. Material: PBMCs or T cells enriched from blood (not recorded which). All receptors derive from a woman between 25 and 40 years old who had recovered from COVID-19.

This clone was seen just once. This chain joins TRBV2 and TRBJ2-7; TRBD1 aligns across 8 bases. V lost 7 bases, J lost 5 bases, and 7 bases stayed unmatched. The CDR3 has 13 residues. The V gene's germline CDR1 is SNHLY and CDR2 FYNNEI. The CDR3 loop reads CASNGPGGDEQYF. The CDR3 nucleotides are TGTGCCAGCAACGGGCCAGGGGGCGACGAGCAGTACTTC.

CDR3 amino acids: CASQTPGEHNEQFF. The CDR3 DNA reads as TGTGCCAGCCAAACCCCAGGGGAACACAATGAGCAGTTCTTC. The chain combines TRBV5-8 with TRBJ2-1, with a weak D call TRBD1 (6 bases). The V gene's germline CDR1 is SGHTS and CDR2 YDEGEE. Deletions cut 7 bases from V and 5 bases from J, with 16 bases between. The CDR3 totals 14 residues.

This clone was seen once. The chain carries TRBV18 and TRBJ1-5, with a weak D call TRBD1 (5 bases). Germline V CDR1 and CDR2: KGHSH, LQKENI. V lost 2 bases and J lost 6, with 14 bases in between. The CDR3 has 15 amino acids. In DNA, the CDR3 is TGTGCCAGCTCACCAGTTTCAGGGCTGGGTCAGCCCCAGCATTTT. It translates to CASSPVSGLGQPQHF.

The chain carries TRBV2 and TRBJ1-2, with 8 bases lining up with TRBD1. The ends lost 4 bases at V and 5 bases at J; junction bases unmatched: 9. Germline values: CDR1 SNHLY, CDR2 FYNNEI. The CDR3 spans 15 residues. The CDR3 coding sequence is TGTGCCAGCAGTGCTGGACAGGGTGTCGGTTATGGCTACACCTTC. Translation gives CASSAGQGVGYGYTF.

The chain links TRBV30 to TRBJ2-5, with a possible D match to TRBD2 (5 bases). The CDR3 consists of 13 residues. Germline V gene data show CDR1 as GTSNPN and CDR2 as SVGIG (reference sequence). V lost 1 base, J lost 0 bases, and 6 bases lay in between. CDR3: CAWSERNQETQYF. For the CDR3, the DNA is TGTGCCTGGAGTGAGCGGAACCAAGAGACCCAGTACTTC.

This clone has just one count. V gene TRBV29-1 combines with J gene TRBJ2-5; 8 bases agree with TRBD2. In germline, CDR1 is SQVTM, CDR2 ANQGSEA. V was pared by 2 bases and J by 0 bases, with 5 bases of the junction left unmatched. The CDR3 runs 15 residues. The CDR3 coding sequence is TGCAGCGTTGAACGGTCGGGAGGGTACCAAGAGACCCAGTACTTC. It encodes CSVERSGGYQETQYF.

The chain combines TRBV7-8 with TRBJ2-1; the match to TRBD2 covers 14 bases. CDR3 size: 19 residues. The V segment lost 5 bases and the J segment 2 bases; nucleotides outside the gene matches: 11. CDR1 SGHVS and CDR2 FQNEAQ come from the germline V gene. In DNA form, the CDR3 reads TGTGCCAGCAGCGAGACTAGCGGGAGGGCCCGGGGGCCCTACAATGAGCAGTTCTTC. Encoded protein: CASSETSGRARGPYNEQFF.

This rearrangement joins TRBV7-8 to TRBJ1-2; D perhaps matches TRBD1 (6 bases). The length of the CDR3 is 15 residues. The germline CDR1 and CDR2 sequences are SGHVS and FQNEAQ. With 2 bases removed from V and 4 bases from J, the gap between germline ends came to 14 bases. CDR3 protein: CASSLSGTGIYGYTF. CDR3 coding DNA: TGTGCCAGCAGCTTATCGGGCACAGGGATCTATGGCTACACCTTC.

This clone occurred a few times. The chain has TRBV7-8 and TRBJ2-5; maybe TRBD2 (7 bases). CDR3 length equals 15 residues. V lost 5 bases and J 2 bases, leaving 15 bases between the germline ends. Germline V CDR1 and CDR2: SGHVS, FQNEAQ. The CDR3 DNA follows: TGTGCCAGCAGCCCCCGGGGGGCCTGGCAAGAGACCCAGTACTTC. Its translation is CASSPRGAWQETQYF.

The chain joins TRBV6-2 or TRBV6-3 to TRBJ1-2; D gene uncertain. V lost 2 bases to trimming and J lost 8 bases, with 9 bases between them. CDR3 length: 12 amino acids. CDR1 and CDR2 from the germline V gene are MNHEY and SVGEGT. CDR3 region: CASSYEGRGYTF. DNA for the CDR3: TGTGCCAGCAGTTACGAGGGTCGGGGCTACACCTTC.

The chain combines TRBV7-9 with TRBJ1-1; D ambiguous. Germline-derived CDR1 and CDR2 are SEHNR and FQNEAQ (reference sequence). This CDR3 region has 12 residues. V dropped 4 bases and J dropped 1 base, with 4 bases sitting between them. The CDR3 here is CASSWQNTEAFF. The CDR3 region has the DNA TGTGCCAGCAGCTGGCAGAACACTGAAGCTTTCTTT.

V usage is TRBV28 and J usage is TRBJ1-2, with 8 positions matching TRBD1. With 2 bases clipped from V and 1 base from J, the junction kept 9 bases outside the gene matches. This CDR3 has 17 residues. Germline CDR1 reads MDHEN; CDR2 reads SYDVKM. CDR3 bases: TGTGCCAGCAGTTTAAATTCAGGGGGCCTGTATAACTATGGCTACACCTTC. Protein: CASSLNSGGLYNYGYTF.

Worth noting for this clone: A junction boundary mismatches the germline segment, possibly from a read error. CDR3 sequence reads: CASSPQRGIAGNTIYF. The CDR3 DNA reads TGTGCCAGCTCCCCACAGCGGGGAATCGCTGGAAACACCATATATTTT. This chain uses TRBV18 with TRBJ1-3, with D unclear. The CDR3 length is 16 residues. Germline CDR1 KGHSH, CDR2 LQKENI.

The rearrangement links TRBV7-8 to TRBJ2-5; 7 nucleotides agree with TRBD2. Unmatched junction bases numbered 7, after V lost 3 bases and J lost 0 bases. The CDR3 contains 16 residues. Germline CDR1 reads SGHVS; CDR2 reads FQNEAQ. This CDR3 reads CASSFFVGGDQETQYF. DNA of the CDR3: TGTGCCAGCAGCTTTTTTGTGGGGGGGGACCAAGAGACCCAGTACTTC.

DNA for the CDR3: TGTGCCAGCAGTTATGTTGGACAGGCCGACACCGGGGAGCTGTTTTTT. Its protein product is CASSYVGQADTGELFF. The V and J genes are TRBV6-5 and TRBJ2-2, with 7 bases identical to TRBD1. V was clipped by 3 bases and J by 3 bases; unmatched bases: 7. The germline V gene has CDR1 MNHEY and CDR2 SVGAGI. The CDR3 is made up of 16 amino acids.

J is TRBJ2-1 and V is TRBV7-9, with D maybe TRBD1 (5 bases). The CDR3 loop spans 12 amino acids. From germline, CDR1 is SEHNR and CDR2 FQNEAQ (reference sequence). The V gene lost 6 bases and the J gene lost 5 bases, with 8 bases spanning the gap. CDR3 nucleotides: TGTGCCAGCAGGACAGTCCACAATGAGCAGTTCTTC. It specifies CASRTVHNEQFF.

This sequence joins TRBV5-8 and TRBJ2-5; 12 bases are shared with TRBD2. Germline loops: CDR1 SGHTS, CDR2 YDEGEE. There are 14 residues in the CDR3. With V trimmed by 4 bases and J by 5 bases, 3 bases remained unmatched. Here the CDR3 DNA reads TGTGCCAGCAGCCCGACTAGCGGGAGCGAGACCCAGTACTTC. Protein: CASSPTSGSETQYF.

The rearrangement uses TRBV4-2 and TRBJ1-4, with 8 positions matching TRBD1. The CDR3 length is 15 residues. V shed 9 bases, J shed 0 bases, and the junction held 6 bases outside the gene matches. Germline V CDR1 and CDR2: LGHNA, YNFKEQ. CDR3 sequence (DNA): TGTGCCAGTTCTGGACAGGGTGCAACTAATGAAAAACTGTTTTTT. It is translated as CASSGQGATNEKLFF.

The CDR3 DNA reads TGTGCCACCAGCAGAGATAACAGCGCCCTGGGGGGTGAGCAGTTCTTC. Translated: CATSRDNSALGGEQFF. V and J are TRBV15 and TRBJ2-1, with D possibly TRBD2 on 6 matching bases. V shed 0 bases and J shed 9 bases, with 18 bases lying between them. In germline, CDR1 is LNHNV, CDR2 YYDKDF (reference sequence). This CDR3 comprises 16 residues.

J is TRBJ2-7 and V is TRBV27; 14 bases align to TRBD2. The junction had 7 bases not matched to a gene; V was cut back by 6 bases and J by 3 bases. CDR1 MNHEY and CDR2 SMNVEV come from the germline V gene (reference sequence). The CDR3 sequence is 16 residues long. This chain's CDR3 is CASSRGLAGADYEQYF. Written as DNA, the CDR3 is TGTGCCAGCAGCCGGGGACTAGCGGGGGCCGACTACGAGCAGTACTTC.

The J gene is TRBJ1-3, the V gene TRBV5-6; the D gene is possibly TRBD1 (5 bases). CDR1 SGHDT and CDR2 YYEEEE come from the germline V gene. Trimming cost V 5 bases and J 1 base, with 16 bases left between them. The CDR3 loop spans 16 amino acids. The CDR3 region is CASSHYRSRSGNTIYF. The CDR3 DNA follows: TGTGCCAGCAGTCACTACAGGTCAAGGTCTGGAAACACCATATATTTT.

The chain combines TRBV3-1 (or the pseudogene TRBV3-2) with TRBJ2-2, with 7 bases fitting TRBD2. The trim removed 3 bases at V and 7 bases at J, leaving 17 bases unmatched. CDR3 length equals 18 residues. Per the germline V gene, CDR1 is LGHDT and CDR2 is YNNKEL (reference sequence). The CDR3 DNA reads as TGTGCCAGCAGCCATGTCCCCCCCGGCGGGAGACGAGGCGGGGAGCTGTTTTTT. It specifies CASSHVPPGGRRGGELFF.

This chain connects TRBV5-6 to TRBJ2-2; 8 positions agree with TRBD1. In germline, CDR1 is SGHDT, CDR2 YYEEEE. The CDR3 sequence is 14 residues long. J gave up 6 bases and V 3 bases, and 4 bases lay outside the gene matches. Here the CDR3 DNA reads TGTGCCAGCAGCTCCAGGGGGCGCCCCGGGGAGCTGTTTTTT. Protein product: CASSSRGRPGELFF.

The chain is built from TRBV10-3 and TRBJ2-2; 13 nucleotides align to TRBD2. Per germline, CDR1 ENHRY and CDR2 SYGVKD. V was pared by 6 bases and J by 5 bases, with 9 bases of the junction left unmatched. This CDR3 has 17 amino acids. The CDR3: CAISIRTSGRGTGELFF. The DNA for the CDR3 is TGTGCCATCAGCATTAGGACTAGCGGGAGAGGGACCGGGGAGCTGTTTTTT.

This chain connects TRBV12-5 to TRBJ1-6; no clear D gene. Germline CDR1 LGHNT, CDR2 FRNRAP. The CDR3 runs to 11 residues. V lost 7 bases to trimming and J lost 18 bases, with 16 bases between them. CDR3 amino acids: CASAGRHSPHF. CDR3 in DNA: TGTGCTAGTGCCGGGAGGCATTCCCCCCACTTT. Looking up the rest from reference TRBV12-5 and TRBJ1-6 gives the full variable domain: DARVTQTPRHKVTEMGQEVTMRCQPILGHNTVFWYRQTMMQGLELLAYFRNRAPLDDSGMPKDRFSAEMPDATLATLKIQPSEPRDSAVYFCASAGRHSPHFGNGTRLTVT.

This chain links TRBV6-5 with TRBJ1-6; D is perhaps TRBD1 (5 bases). The CDR3 sequence is 15 residues long. CDR1 MNHEY and CDR2 SVGAGI come from the germline V gene. Trimming took 9 bases from V and 3 from J, leaving 15 bases between them. This CDR3 is CASTRQGYYNSPLHF. The CDR3 region has the DNA TGTGCCAGTACACGCCAGGGATACTATAATTCACCCCTCCACTTT.

This chain connects TRBV2 to TRBJ1-6; TRBD1 matches at 8 bases. The CDR3 sequence is 17 residues long. Germline CDR1 and CDR2: SNHLY and FYNNEI. The junction had 14 bases not matched to a gene; V was cut back by 9 bases and J by 4 bases. DNA of the CDR3: TGTGCCAGGAGGGTACCCGACAGGGGAGGTTATAATTCACCCCTCCACTTT. This encodes CARRVPDRGGYNSPLHF.

The chain has TRBV27 and TRBJ2-1, with D possibly being TRBD1 (6 bases). CDR1 is MNHEY and CDR2 is SMNVEV in the germline V gene (reference sequence). V lost 3 bases and J 10 bases, leaving 16 bases between the germline ends. The CDR3 runs 14 residues. CDR3 DNA sequence: TGTGCCAGCAGTTTTGAAGGACAGTCAAAAGAGCAGTTCTTC. It translates to CASSFEGQSKEQFF.